Presented here are 9 T cell receptor beta chains from one specimen sequenced in a study of blood T cell repertoires in COVID-19. The assay was immunoSEQ multiplex PCR, and TCRdb's table has in-frame clones only and misses some. Of approximately 110,000 clones detected, roughly 85% appear once; the ten largest clones hold more than 2%. Sequenced sample: peripheral blood. The receptors stem from a human donor in a cohort sampled during active COVID-19.

The CDR3 reads CASSPRDQTSGGGETQYF. Here the CDR3 DNA reads TGTGCCAGCAGCCCACGGGATCAGACTAGCGGGGGCGGGGAGACCCAGTACTTC. The chain has TRBV9 and TRBJ2-5, with TRBD2 identical over 12 bases. CDR1 and CDR2 from the germline V gene are SGDLS and YYNGEE. J was trimmed by 5 bases and V by 4 bases; bases with no gene match: 15. This CDR3 is 18 amino acids long.

The J gene is TRBJ2-7, the V gene TRBV7-2; D gene unclear. Germline loops: CDR1 SGHTA, CDR2 FQGNSA. This CDR3 is 12 amino acids long. Trimming removed 3 bases from V and 5 bases from J, with 8 bases in between. The CDR3 reads CASSLRRNEQYF. CDR3 bases: TGTGCCAGCAGCTTGAGGAGAAACGAGCAGTACTTC.

V gene TRBV16 combines with J gene TRBJ2-2; 7 nucleotides line up with TRBD1. The ends lost 5 bases at V and 4 bases at J; junction bases unmatched: 7. The CDR3 is made up of 15 amino acids. CDR1 and CDR2 (germline): KGHSY, FQNENV. The CDR3 DNA is TGTGCCAGCAGCACCCGGACAGGTGGCACCGGGGAGCTGTTTTTT. It specifies CASSTRTGGTGELFF. Using reference TRBV16 and TRBJ2-2 for the parts outside the CDR3, the full variable domain is GEEVAQTPKHLVRGEGQKAKLYCAPIKGHSYVFWYQQVLKNEFKFLISFQNENVFDETGMPKERFSAKCLPNSPCSLEIQATKLEDSAVYFCASSTRTGGTGELFFGEGSRLTVL.

V gene TRBV24-1 combines with J gene TRBJ2-2, with TRBD1 identical over 7 bases. Germline CDR1 and CDR2: KGHDR and SFDVKD. The CDR3 consists of 14 residues. With 8 bases clipped from V and 0 bases from J, the junction kept 2 bases outside the gene matches. CDR3 sequence reads: CATMGQSNTGELFF. As DNA, the CDR3 is TGTGCCACCATGGGACAGTCGAACACCGGGGAGCTGTTTTTT.

The sample holds a few counts of this clone. J is TRBJ2-3 and V is TRBV27, with TRBD2 matching over 12 bases. This CDR3 is built from 17 residues. The germline V gene encodes CDR1 MNHEY and CDR2 SMNVEV (reference sequence). V shed 4 bases, J shed 4 bases, and the junction held 9 bases outside the gene matches. CDR3 sequence: CASSSNLLAGGPDTQYF. DNA for the CDR3: TGTGCCAGCAGTTCTAACTTACTAGCGGGAGGACCAGATACGCAGTATTTT.

This clone was observed a single time. V usage is TRBV5-1 and J usage is TRBJ2-3, with D possibly matching TRBD2 (6 bases). Trimming pared 4 bases from V and 0 bases from J, leaving 12 bases between. The CDR3 has 15 amino acids. Per germline, CDR1 SGHRS and CDR2 YFSETQ. The CDR3 sequence: CASSARRGSTDTQYF. DNA of the CDR3: TGCGCCAGCAGCGCACGGCGGGGCAGCACAGATACGCAGTATTTT.

The CDR3 DNA sequence: TGTGCCAGCAGCCTCACAGGGTACAGCGCTGAAGCTTTCTTT. It specifies CASSLTGYSAEAFF. The chain joins TRBV7-3 to TRBJ1-1; D may be TRBD1 (6 bases). The V end was cut by 5 bases, the J end by 6 bases, with 16 bases between. The CDR3 spans 14 residues. CDR1 is SGHTA, CDR2 FQGTGA, per germline. The full variable domain, completed using reference TRBV7-3 and TRBJ1-1, is GAGVSQTPSNKVTEKGKYVELRCDPISGHTALYWYRQSLGQGPEFLIYFQGTGAADDSGLPNDRFFAVRPEGSVSTLKIQRTERGDSAVYLCASSLTGYSAEAFFGQGTRLTVV.

In its sample, this clone was seen once. In the same sample, other DNA sequences code for this CDR3. The V gene is TRBV4-1, the J gene TRBJ2-3; the D is unclear. V lost 5 bases and J 0 bases, leaving 12 bases between the germline ends. The CDR3 loop spans 15 amino acids. The germline V gene encodes CDR1 MGHRA and CDR2 YSYEKL. The CDR3: CASSSLGLSTDTQYF. The CDR3 DNA reads as TGCGCCAGCAGCTCGCTTGGGCTTAGCACAGATACGCAGTATTTT.

This clone was seen only once. The chain employs TRBV11-2 and TRBJ1-1, with D perhaps matching TRBD1 (5 bases). Germline values: CDR1 SGHAT, CDR2 FQNNGV. The V and J ends lost 5 bases and 4 bases respectively, with 26 bases between them. This CDR3 spans 18 amino acids. The CDR3 loop is CASSPGGRALPGGTEAFF. The CDR3 coding sequence is TGTGCCAGCAGCCCGGGAGGACGGGCACTACCTGGGGGCACTGAAGCTTTCTTT.